This T cell receptor (beta chain) came from a study of control samples from healthy donors and cancer patients. V lost 1 base and J 3 bases, leaving 7 bases between the germline ends. Germline lookup yields CDR1 MGHRA and CDR2 YSYEKL. This CDR3 region has 14 residues. Sequencing was performed with immunoSEQ multiplex PCR; in TCRdb, only in-frame clones are kept and a portion is missing. Of about 120,000 clones listed, 80% to 90% were seen once; the top ten hold around 1.1%. J is TRBJ1-3 and V is TRBV4-1; D gene uncertain. What was sequenced was PBMCs. The sequence came from a woman in her forties or fifties with colorectal cancer. The CDR3 is CASSQGQYGNTIYF. The CDR3 DNA sequence: TGCGCCAGCAGCCAAGGCCAATATGGAAACACCATATATTTT.